Only a few counts were recorded for the clone carrying this TCR beta chain. Its antigen remains unknown. This specimen belongs to a study of blood T cells in healthy people across ages. Study in general: When template switching was applied, about one barcoded beta molecule was captured per two T cells.

Peripheral blood, about 10 milliliters per donor, was collected. Findings of the study overall: Because donor CMV status was unknown, expanded clonotype changes were possibly confounded. Both naive CD4+ cell counts and diversity were greater in long-lived donors than in aged donors.

This CDR3 is 17 amino acids long. In germline, CDR1 is SGHTA, CDR2 FQGNSA. V lost 4 bases to trimming and J lost 6 bases; unmatched junction nucleotides: 14. Primers used in a second PCR of roughly 7 to 11 cycles were a sample-barcoded 5' primer and a J-beta primer mix. Using its own MiXCR run on the 5' RACE reads, TCRdb lists one record per CDR3 protein. Counted here are about 900,000 distinct CDR3 sequences, roughly 43% occurring once; the ten biggest clones make up around 15%. This clonotype was obtained from a man aged 25 to 40 in good health. The chain couples TRBV7-2 to TRBJ2-3, with 9 bases identical to TRBD2. Sequences were obtained from blood. CDR3 sequence (DNA): TGTGCCAGCAGCTCCCCAAGCGGGGGGTCTCCTCGGGATACGCAGTATTTT. It translates to CASSSPSGGSPRDTQYF.